One and the same sample provided the 20 T cell receptor beta chains below, sequenced in a study of beta chain features in type 1 diabetes. Overall study findings and caveats: Across all four CD4+ subsets, people with type 1 diabetes showed modestly shorter TCRB CDR3s.

The whole isolated RNA underwent reverse transcription, so sequencing captured expressed TCRB transcripts. TCRdb's copy holds only in-frame clones and misses some; the assay was immunoSEQ multiplex PCR. The table has roughly 300,000 clones, roughly a tenth seen once. Their target antigens are unknown. Sequencing was done on a sample of central memory CD4+ T cells from blood. The receptors derive from a man aged 30-40 years with type 1 diabetes.

Details on this clone: The sample carries other DNA sequences with the same CDR3. The chain joins TRBV29-1 to TRBJ2-7; D tentatively fits TRBD1 or TRBD2 (5 bases each). The CDR3 sequence is 14 residues long. The germline V gene has CDR1 SQVTM and CDR2 ANQGSEA. V lost 3 bases and J 0 bases, leaving 12 bases between the germline ends. CDR3 residues: CSVDTGPSSYEQYF. The CDR3 DNA is TGCAGCGTTGATACGGGGCCGAGCTCCTACGAGCAGTACTTC.

This clone was detected a few times. The V and J genes are TRBV30 and TRBJ1-3; D uncertain. Trimming stripped 1 base from V and 0 bases from J, with 10 bases between. There are 15 residues in the CDR3. Germline lookup yields CDR1 GTSNPN and CDR2 SVGIG (reference sequence). This chain's CDR3 is CAWSGAGVSGNTIYF. CDR3 in DNA: TGTGCCTGGAGTGGAGCTGGAGTCTCTGGAAACACCATATATTTT.

This clone appeared a few times. V and J are TRBV7-2 and TRBJ1-2, with TRBD1 as a possible D gene (5 bases). Germline lookup yields CDR1 SGHTA and CDR2 FQGNSA. Trimming pared 5 bases from V and 10 bases from J, leaving 17 bases between. The CDR3 length is 13 residues. CDR3 sequence reads: CASSTGTAPNYTF. CDR3 sequence (DNA): TGTGCCAGCAGCACCGGGACGGCCCCAAACTACACCTTC.

This clone was counted many times. V is TRBV30 and J is TRBJ2-2; D possibly corresponds to TRBD2 (6 bases). This CDR3 comprises 13 residues. Trimming took 4 bases from V and 4 from J, leaving 10 bases between them. CDR1 is GTSNPN and CDR2 is SVGIG in the germline V gene (reference sequence). The CDR3 nucleotides read TGTGCCTGGAAGGAGGGTGGCACCGGGGAGCTGTTTTTT. This translates into CAWKEGGTGELFF.

This clone has more than one count but fewer than ten. The chain links TRBV6-5 to TRBJ1-1; D gene ambiguous. Germline V gene sequence: CDR1 MNHEY, CDR2 SVGAGI. This CDR3 region has 14 residues. V was pared by 2 bases and J by 1 base, with 8 bases between. The CDR3 region is CASSYRVSNTEAFF. The CDR3 bases are TGTGCCAGCAGTTACCGGGTCTCGAACACTGAAGCTTTCTTT.

This clone was recorded a few times. V usage is TRBV29-1 and J usage is TRBJ1-2; 9 positions match TRBD1. This CDR3 is built from 13 residues. Germline values: CDR1 SQVTM, CDR2 ANQGSEA. Unmatched junction bases numbered 9, after V lost 6 bases and J lost 7 bases. In DNA form, the CDR3 reads TGCAGCGTAAGGGACAGGGTCAAAACTGGCTACACCTTC. Its protein is CSVRDRVKTGYTF.

This clone was detected ten times or more. The junction departs from the called germline gene at one end, perhaps through a read error. The chain uses TRBV5-4 and TRBJ1-6, with 10 bases fitting TRBD1. This CDR3 comprises 14 residues. The germline V gene encodes CDR1 SGHNT and CDR2 YYREEE (reference sequence). The CDR3 region is CASSADRGDSPLHF. The CDR3 nucleotides read TGTGCCAGCAGCGCGGACAGGGGGGATTCGCCCCTCCACTTT.

This clone was counted a few times. This chain links TRBV13 with TRBJ2-7, with TRBD1 matching over 8 bases. The CDR3 is 15 amino acids. V was pared by 2 bases and J by 2 bases, with 5 bases of the junction left unmatched. The germline V gene has CDR1 PRHDT and CDR2 FYEKMQ (reference sequence). As DNA, the CDR3 is TGTGCCAGCAGCTTAAAAGGACAGGGACCCTACGAGCAGTACTTC. Protein sequence: CASSLKGQGPYEQYF.

This clone occurred many times. The CDR3 loop reads CASSSGTGLRYEQYF. The CDR3 DNA reads as TGTGCCAGCAGCTCCGGGACAGGGCTACGGTACGAGCAGTACTTC. The J gene is TRBJ2-7, the V gene TRBV5-4; 9 bases line up with TRBD1. Germline V gene data show CDR1 as SGHNT and CDR2 as YYREEE (reference sequence). This CDR3 spans 15 amino acids. The J segment lost 4 bases and the V segment lost 3 bases, leaving 8 bases of the junction unmatched.

The V and J genes are TRBV30 and TRBJ2-7; 8 nucleotides align to TRBD1. CDR3 length: 12 amino acids. The V gene end was trimmed by 2 bases and the J gene end by 4 bases; junction bases not matched to a gene: 1. Germline CDR1 and CDR2: GTSNPN and SVGIG (reference sequence). The CDR3 region is CAWSQGAYEQYF. For the CDR3, the DNA is TGTGCCTGGAGTCAGGGGGCTTACGAGCAGTACTTC. Complete variable domain (other parts from reference TRBV30 and TRBJ2-7): SQTIHQWPATLVQPVGSPLSLECTVEGTSNPNLYWYRQAAGRGLQLLFYSVGIGQISSEVPQNLSASRPQDRQFILSSKKLLLSDSGFYLCAWSQGAYEQYFGPGTRLTVT.

This clone turned up a few times. The J gene is TRBJ2-2, the V gene TRBV11-2, with TRBD2 identical over 10 bases. This CDR3 comprises 16 residues. Germline assignment: CDR1 SGHAT and CDR2 FQNNGV. Unmatched junction bases numbered 3, after V lost 3 bases and J lost 2 bases. CDR3 bases: TGTGCCAGCAGCTTGCTAGCGGGGGTCAACACCGGGGAGCTGTTTTTT. It specifies CASSLLAGVNTGELFF. Full variable domain (outside the CDR3, taken from reference TRBV11-2 and TRBJ2-2): EAGVAQSPRYKIIEKRQSVAFWCNPISGHATLYWYQQILGQGPKLLIQFQNNGVVDDSQLPKDRFSAERLKGVDSTLKIQPAKLEDSAVYLCASSLLAGVNTGELFFGEGSRLTVL.

V and J are TRBV18 and TRBJ1-1; D call uncertain. With 3 bases removed from V and 2 bases from J, the gap between germline ends came to 7 bases. Looked up from germline, CDR1 is KGHSH and CDR2 is LQKENI. CDR3 length: 13 residues. The DNA for the CDR3 is TGTGCCAGCTCACCGGACGATAACACTGAAGCTTTCTTT. It specifies CASSPDDNTEAFF.

Ten or more counts support this clone. The J gene is TRBJ2-1, the V gene TRBV5-1, with 7 bases fitting TRBD1. With V trimmed by 1 base and J by 9 bases, 13 bases remained unmatched. Per germline, CDR1 SGHRS and CDR2 YFSETQ. The CDR3 has 16 residues. The CDR3 coding sequence is TGCGCCAGCAGCTTGCGGGACCCGGGACAGAAGGGTGAGCAGTTCTTC. This translates into CASSLRDPGQKGEQFF.

The rearrangement uses TRBV30 and TRBJ1-2, with 9 bases lining up with TRBD1. J lost 4 bases, V lost 3 bases, and 6 bases had no gene match. The CDR3 length is 14 residues. CDR1 is GTSNPN and CDR2 is SVGIG in the germline V gene (reference sequence). In nucleotides, the CDR3 is TGTGCCTGGAGGGACAGGGGAAGGGCCTATGGCTACACCTTC. This translates into CAWRDRGRAYGYTF.

This rearrangement joins TRBV28 to TRBJ2-3, with 8 bases matching TRBD2. V shed 7 bases and J 3 bases; nucleotides not matched to a gene: 3. The CDR3 sequence is 13 residues long. CDR1 MDHEN and CDR2 SYDVKM come from the germline V gene. CDR3 bases: TGTGCCAGCATGTCGGGGGGGACAGATACGCAGTATTTT. The encoded protein is CASMSGGTDTQYF. Based on the CDR3 plus reference TRBV28 and TRBJ2-3, the full variable domain is DVKVTQSSRYLVKRTGEKVFLECVQDMDHENMFWYRQDPGLGLRLIYFSYDVKMKEKGDIPEGYSVSREKKERFSLILESASTNQTSMYLCASMSGGTDTQYFGPGTRLTVL.

This clone occurred a few times. The rearrangement links TRBV5-1 to TRBJ2-1; 7 nucleotides agree with TRBD2. V lost 4 bases, J lost 3 bases, and 4 bases stayed unmatched. Germline V CDR1 and CDR2: SGHRS, YFSETQ. The CDR3 runs to 14 residues. CDR3: CASSIRTSYNEQFF. Here the CDR3 DNA reads TGCGCCAGCAGCATACGGACTAGCTACAATGAGCAGTTCTTC.

This clone came up a few times. J is TRBJ2-1 and V is TRBV7-9; possible D gene TRBD2, 7 bases. Germline values: CDR1 SEHNR, CDR2 FQNEAQ (reference sequence). The CDR3 extends over 12 amino acids. Trimming stripped 11 bases from V and 3 bases from J, with 11 bases between. The CDR3 DNA reads TGTGCCGCAAGGGGGGGCTACAATGAGCAGTTCTTC. It translates to CAARGGYNEQFF.

This chain uses TRBV5-1 with TRBJ1-6; maybe TRBD1 (5 bases). Trimming left V 3 bases short and J 0 bases short, with 10 bases between. Germline V gene data show CDR1 as SGHRS and CDR2 as YFSETQ. This CDR3 region has 16 residues. Written as DNA, the CDR3 is TGCGCCAGCAGCTGGCAGGGAAGCTCCTATAATTCACCCCTCCACTTT. It codes for CASSWQGSSYNSPLHF.

This clone was seen a few times. The sample contains more than one DNA sequence encoding this CDR3. This chain connects TRBV7-2 to TRBJ2-6; no reliable D call. V was pared by 4 bases and J by 0 bases, with 1 base between. Germline V gene data show CDR1 as SGHTA and CDR2 as FQGNSA. This CDR3 spans 13 amino acids. CDR3 loop: CASSSSGANVLTF. The CDR3 nucleotides read TGTGCCAGCAGCTCCTCTGGGGCCAACGTCCTGACTTTC.

This clone was picked up many times. The V gene is TRBV4-3, the J gene TRBJ2-7; maybe TRBD2 (5 bases). Trimming removed 2 bases from V and 4 bases from J, with 18 bases in between. The CDR3 totals 16 residues. Germline CDR1 reads LGHNA; CDR2 reads YSLEER. The CDR3 protein is CASSQIASGYTYEQYF. The CDR3 region has the DNA TGCGCCAGCAGCCAAATCGCCAGCGGTTACACTTACGAGCAGTACTTC.